A selection of T cell receptor beta chains follows, all from one sample in a study of OX40 agonist ivuxolimab in advanced cancers. Using immunoSEQ multiplex PCR, the repertoire was profiled, and TCRdb retains in-frame clones only, with some absent. The sample comprises some 99,000 clones, around nine tenths of which are singletons, and 0.5% rests with the top ten. The sample consisted of CD4+ or CD8+ T cells sorted from blood, taken in a trial of the OX40 agonist ivuxolimab. These receptors were taken from an adult with an advanced solid tumor such as melanoma, head and neck, liver or kidney cancer. CDR3s include the opening cysteine and the closing phenylalanine or tryptophan. The order of the fields is J gene, clone size, D gene, V gene, CDR3 protein, CDR3 DNA. A D gene is named only where the DNA matches it firmly. Clone size is stated in some rows and not others, as once, few, many or a class when expanded.

TRBJ1-3	-	-	TRBV6-5	CASSPPGAGNTIYF	TGTGCCAGCAGTCCGCCTGGGGCTGGAAACACCATATATTTT
TRBJ1-1	-	-	TRBV7-9	CASSTGLNTEAFF	TGTGCCAGCAGCACAGGATTGAACACTGAAGCTTTCTTT
TRBJ1-1	-	-	TRBV18	CASSPSPNTEAFF	TGTGCCAGCTCACCTAGTCCGAACACTGAAGCTTTCTTT
TRBJ1-1	once	-	TRBV19	CASSPRRAQGTEAFF	TGTGCCAGTAGCCCGAGGAGGGCCCAGGGCACTGAAGCTTTCTTT
TRBJ1-1	once	TRBD1	TRBV6-6	CASSWDSLAEAFF	TGTGCCAGCAGTTGGGACAGTCTAGCTGAAGCTTTCTTT
TRBJ2-1	few	TRBD2	TRBV5-6	CASSPPERGYSNEQFF	TGTGCCAGCAGCCCCCCAGAGCGGGGGTATTCAAATGAGCAGTTCTTC
TRBJ2-7	-	-	TRBV19	CASSPGTNYEQYF	TGTGCCAGTAGTCCAGGGACAAACTACGAGCAGTACTTC
TRBJ1-4	few	-	TRBV11-1	CASSSGEKLFF	TGTGCCAGCAGCTCCGGTGAAAAACTGTTTTTT
TRBJ1-2	-	TRBD1	TRBV5-4	CASSLETGDGYTF	TGTGCCAGCAGCTTGGAGACAGGGGACGGCTACACCTTC
TRBJ2-1	-	-	TRBV2	CASLSGVSYNEQFF	TGTGCCAGCCTCTCAGGGGTCTCCTACAATGAGCAGTTCTTC
TRBJ2-5	-	-	TRBV6-5	CASTSPTRLGETQYF	TGTGCCAGCACCTCCCCGACCCGGCTAGGAGAGACCCAGTACTTC
TRBJ1-1	few	-	TRBV9	CASSGAPGSMNTEAFF	TGTGCCAGCAGCGGGGCCCCGGGCAGTATGAACACTGAAGCTTTCTTT
TRBJ1-5	-	TRBD1	TRBV19	CASSAGTGRSPQHF	TGTGCCAGTAGTGCCGGGACAGGGCGGTCGCCCCAGCATTTT
TRBJ2-5	-	TRBD2	TRBV10-3	CAIGGTNSETQYF	TGTGCCATCGGAGGGACTAATTCGGAGACCCAGTACTTC
TRBJ2-1	once	TRBD2	TRBV29-1	CSVEGWYQKRGAYNEQFF	TGCAGCGTTGAAGGGTGGTACCAAAAGCGGGGGGCTTACAATGAGCAGTTCTTC
TRBJ2-1	-	-	TRBV11-2	CASSIDSSSYNEQFF	TGTGCCAGCAGCATCGACTCGAGCTCCTACAATGAGCAGTTCTTC
TRBJ1-1	-	-	TRBV28	CASRVNTEAFF	TGTGCCAGCAGAGTGAACACTGAAGCTTTCTTT
TRBJ1-1	-	-	TRBV10-3	CAISVSKGRKNTEAFF	TGTGCCATCAGTGTTAGTAAGGGGAGGAAGAACACTGAAGCTTTCTTT
TRBJ2-3	-	-	TRBV5-1	CASSLIPKGGGTDTQYF	TGCGCCAGCAGCTTGATACCCAAAGGGGGAGGCACAGATACGCAGTATTTT
TRBJ1-2	-	TRBD1	TRBV7-2	CASSEPGTGAGYTF	TGTGCCAGCAGCGAGCCGGGGACAGGGGCCGGCTACACCTTC
TRBJ2-5	-	-	TRBV7-2	CASSYPPFETQYF	TGTGCCAGCAGCTACCCCCCGTTCGAGACCCAGTACTTC
TRBJ1-3	-	-	TRBV9	CASSPPGSSSGNTIYF	TGTGCCAGCAGTCCGCCCGGCAGTAGCTCTGGAAACACCATATATTTT
TRBJ1-2	-	-	TRBV20-1	CSAGRYTF	TGCAGTGCTGGTCGCTACACCTTC
TRBJ1-4	-	TRBD1	TRBV5-4	CASSSGTDEKLFF	TGTGCCAGCAGCTCTGGGACAGATGAAAAACTGTTTTTT
TRBJ1-2	-	TRBD1	TRBV9	CASSARTGPRGYTF	TGTGCCAGCAGCGCCCGGACAGGTCCTCGTGGCTACACCTTC
TRBJ2-3	-	TRBD1	TRBV5-5	CASSLGTGTTDTQYF	TGTGCCAGCAGCTTGGGGACAGGGACCACAGATACGCAGTATTTT
TRBJ2-7	-	-	TRBV7-2	CASSPKRETYEQYF	TGTGCCAGCAGCCCGAAACGGGAAACCTACGAGCAGTACTTC
TRBJ2-3	-	-	TRBV4-1	CASSQDAGARDTQYF	TGCGCCAGCAGCCAAGATGCCGGCGCACGAGATACGCAGTATTTT
TRBJ1-2	-	-	TRBV5-6	CASSFGGGKDYGYTF	TGTGCCAGCAGCTTTGGAGGGGGTAAAGACTATGGCTACACCTTC
TRBJ2-5	-	-	TRBV19	CASTGTLEEETQYF	TGTGCCAGCACGGGGACTCTTGAGGAGGAGACCCAGTACTTC
TRBJ2-3	-	-	TRBV5-1	CASSLAGGEDTQYF	TGCGCCAGCAGCTTGGCCGGCGGTGAAGATACGCAGTATTTT
TRBJ2-1	once	-	TRBV6-1	CASSEGSPPGQFF	TGTGCCAGCAGTGAAGGTTCCCCCCCTGGGCAGTTCTTC
TRBJ1-4	once	-	TRBV2	CASTGDNEKLFF	TGTGCCAGCACCGGGGATAATGAAAAACTGTTTTTT
TRBJ2-2	-	-	TRBV7-2	CASSFKASNTGELFF	TGTGCCAGCAGCTTTAAGGCCTCGAACACCGGGGAGCTGTTTTTT
TRBJ2-5	-	TRBD1	TRBV7-3	CASSLDRVETQYF	TGTGCCAGCAGCTTAGACAGGGTGGAGACCCAGTACTTC
TRBJ2-1	-	-	TRBV7-3	CASSLSSYNEQFF	TGTGCCAGCAGCTTATCCTCCTACAATGAGCAGTTCTTC
TRBJ2-3	-	-	TRBV7-9	CASSLGGGGTDTQYF	TGTGCCAGCAGCTTAGGGGGTGGGGGCACAGATACGCAGTATTTT
TRBJ2-6	-	-	TRBV9	CASSVAGVAGANVLTF	TGTGCCAGCAGCGTAGCCGGGGTCGCCGGGGCCAACGTCCTGACTTTC
TRBJ1-1	-	-	TRBV7-2	CASSLWTATEAFF	TGTGCCAGCAGCTTATGGACAGCTACTGAAGCTTTCTTT
TRBJ1-2	-	-	TRBV7-2	CASSLGGYYGYTF	TGTGCCAGCAGCTTAGGGGGATACTATGGCTACACCTTC
TRBJ1-5	few	-	TRBV12-5	CASGLVGGGDQPQHF	TGTGCTAGTGGTTTGGTAGGTGGAGGGGATCAGCCCCAGCATTTT
TRBJ2-1	-	TRBD1	TRBV18	CASSAGTGSNEQFF	TGTGCCAGCTCAGCCGGGACAGGTTCAAATGAGCAGTTCTTC
TRBJ1-6	-	-	TRBV27	CASSLRFSSDSPLHF	TGTGCCAGCAGTTTACGATTCTCAAGCGATTCACCCCTCCACTTT
TRBJ1-1	-	-	TRBV2	CASSDRENTEAFF	TGTGCCAGCAGTGACAGGGAGAACACTGAAGCTTTCTTT
TRBJ2-3	once	-	TRBV11-2	CASSLTDTQYF	TGTGCCAGCAGCTTAACAGATACGCAGTATTTT
TRBJ1-5	-	-	TRBV29-1	CSVAWQGSGQPQHF	TGCAGCGTTGCCTGGCAGGGGTCGGGCCAGCCCCAGCATTTT
TRBJ2-1	-	-	TRBV7-2	CASSLAFSSYNEQFF	TGTGCCAGCAGCTTAGCGTTCAGCTCTTACAATGAGCAGTTCTTC
TRBJ1-1	few	-	TRBV28	CASSPSFAPYTEAFF	TGTGCCAGCAGTCCCTCGTTTGCACCATACACTGAAGCTTTCTTT
TRBJ2-1	-	-	TRBV19	CASSNRGGNNEQFF	TGTGCCAGTAGTAATCGAGGGGGGAACAATGAGCAGTTCTTC
TRBJ2-1	-	-	TRBV29-1	CSVRRVPLDEQFF	TGCAGCGTTCGAAGGGTTCCTCTCGATGAGCAGTTCTTC
TRBJ1-3	-	-	TRBV6-5	CASGPGNTIYF	TGTGCCAGCGGTCCTGGAAACACCATATATTTT
TRBJ1-1	-	-	TRBV10-3	CAIRDPPLNTEAFF	TGTGCCATCAGGGACCCACCCTTGAACACTGAAGCTTTCTTT